The clone carrying this TCR beta chain turned up a few times. The data belong to a study of cytotoxic CD8 clonotypes in ibrutinib-treated CLL. Study in general: Complete response was seen in 2 patients and partial in some 25; about 12 progressed and roughly 14 stayed remitted after a median around 68 months.

Germline V gene data show CDR1 as SGHTA and CDR2 as FQGTGA. Germline trimming cut 5 bases from V and 5 bases from J; bases unmatched to any gene: 7. This CDR3 spans 15 amino acids. Assay used: immunoSEQ multiplex PCR; TCRdb lists only in-frame clones, some missing. In the table there are approximately 210,000 clones, 55% to 85% of which are singletons. Frozen PBMC stocks contributed 2 to 2.5 micrograms of genomic DNA to the TCR beta libraries. The receptor's source is a human donor with chronic lymphocytic leukemia. This sample comprised PBMCs, obtained after 24 months of ibrutinib treatment. The chain couples TRBV7-3 to TRBJ2-3; 10 bases are shared with TRBD2. The CDR3 loop reads CASSQTGLALDTQYF. The CDR3 coding sequence is TGTGCCAGCAGCCAAACGGGACTAGCGTTAGATACGCAGTATTTT. Full variable domain (remainder filled in from reference TRBV7-3 and TRBJ2-3): GAGVSQTPSNKVTEKGKYVELRCDPISGHTALYWYRQSLGQGPEFLIYFQGTGAADDSGLPNDRFFAVRPEGSVSTLKIQRTERGDSAVYLCASSQTGLALDTQYFGPGTRLTVL.